The rows below give T cell receptor beta chains drawn from one sample of a study of shared clonotypes between healthy human individuals. Profiled with immunoSEQ multiplex PCR; TCRdb holds only in-frame clones, not every one. The sample lists 2 million to 2.5 million clones; about 90% were seen once. The sample consisted of naive CD4+ T cells from PBMCs. The receptor set was obtained from a man younger than 35 in good health. Some clones in this sample may be carry-over from other donors' samples. The CDR3 runs from the conserved cysteine through the conserved F or W. D genes are given only for firm matches. Clone size, where shown, is once, few, many, or a class for clones that have expanded.

CDR3 | DNA | J | length | size | D | V
CASSLGVANYGYTF | TGCGCCAGCAGCTTGGGGGTTGCTAACTATGGCTACACCTTC | TRBJ1-2 | 14 | NA | NA | TRBV5-1
CASSGRQILNEKLFF | TGTGCCAGCAGCGGTCGACAGATTCTTAATGAAAAACTGTTTTTT | TRBJ1-4 | 15 | NA | NA | TRBV7-2
CASSRDVFVGGYTF | TGTGCCAGCAGCCGGGACGTTTTTGTGGGTGGCTACACCTTC | TRBJ1-2 | 14 | NA | NA | TRBV6-4
CASSSPRDLRISGANVLTF | TGTGCCAGCAGCTCCCCCCGGGACTTACGGATCTCTGGGGCCAACGTCCTGACTTTC | TRBJ2-6 | 19 | once | NA | TRBV7-3
CASSPGGGIAEAFF | TGTGCCAGCAGCCCCGGGGGGGGAATCGCTGAAGCTTTCTTT | TRBJ1-1 | 14 | NA | NA | TRBV13
CSVESKGGETQYF | TGCAGCGTTGAATCTAAGGGAGGGGAGACCCAGTACTTC | TRBJ2-5 | 13 | NA | TRBD2 | TRBV29-1
CASSALGTIDYEQYF | TGTGCCAGCAGCGCCCTCGGGACTATAGACTACGAGCAGTACTTC | TRBJ2-7 | 15 | NA | TRBD2 | TRBV9
CASSPQPRGNTEAFF | TGCGCCAGCAGCCCACAGCCACGGGGTAACACTGAAGCTTTCTTT | TRBJ1-1 | 15 | NA | NA | TRBV4-3
CASSSDTGTSYEQYF | TGTGCCAGCAGTTCGGACACCGGGACTAGCTACGAGCAGTACTTC | TRBJ2-7 | 15 | NA | TRBD2 | TRBV6-5
CASSPGGSSGNTIYF | TGTGCCAGCAGTCCTGGGGGGAGCTCTGGAAACACCATATATTTT | TRBJ1-3 | 15 | NA | NA | TRBV6-5